This TCR beta chain was captured by sequencing in a study of blood T cell repertoires in COVID-19. Study overall: Sources were T cells, B-cell-depleted T cells, or PBMCs; the material itself was cDNA or gDNA.

Original methodology: Estimation of nucleated cell counts was performed using reference gene primer amplification. TCRdb keeps only in-frame clones here, not all; method: immunoSEQ multiplex PCR. The DNA gave D and trimming, while V, J and clone size come from that table. The sample records 100,000 to 150,000 clones, around 79% being singletons. The germline gives CDR1 SGDLS, CDR2 YYNGEE. This CDR3 comprises 14 residues. V was clipped by 4 bases and J by 10 bases, with 15 bases between them. The clonotype was recovered from a man aged 70-80 years with acute or convalescent COVID-19. The chain recombines TRBV9 with TRBJ1-6; D is possibly TRBD1 (6 bases). Sequenced: peripheral blood. The CDR3: CASSSETGPSPLHF. The CDR3 region has the DNA TGTGCCAGCAGCTCTGAGACAGGTCCCTCACCCCTCCACTTT.